The rows below give T cell receptor beta chains drawn from one sample of a study of cytomegalovirus exposure and HLA in healthy donors. TCRdb's copy holds only in-frame clones and misses some; the assay was immunoSEQ multiplex PCR. There are some 200,000 clones in the sample; 80% to 85% occur only once, and approximately 6.3% lies in the top ten. Sequencing used PBMCs. The receptor set was obtained from a man aged 40-49 years in good health and CMV-seropositive. Both conserved end residues are part of each CDR3. A D gene is named only where the DNA matches it firmly. Not all rows give a size; the values are once, few, many and, for expanded clones, a class.

NA	TRBV5-1	TRBJ2-1	TRBD1	CASSFDRGLGDEQFF	TGCGCCAGCAGTTTCGACAGGGGCCTGGGCGATGAGCAGTTCTTC
NA	TRBV7-9	TRBJ2-5	NA	CASSSSRVSETQYF	TGTGCCAGCAGCTCAAGCAGGGTCTCAGAGACCCAGTACTTC
NA	TRBV4-3	TRBJ2-3	TRBD2	CASSQGTGTSGGPQYF	TGCGCCAGCAGCCAAGGAACCGGGACTAGCGGGGGTCCGCAGTATTTT
NA	TRBV9	TRBJ2-4	TRBD1	CASSGSGQGLAKNIQYF	TGTGCCAGCAGCGGGAGCGGACAGGGACTAGCCAAAAACATTCAGTACTTC
few	TRBV6-5	TRBJ2-7	NA	CASSPRDIFSYEQYF	TGTGCCAGCAGCCCCCGGGACATTTTTTCCTACGAGCAGTACTTC
NA	TRBV5-1	TRBJ2-1	NA	CASSLDSRAGNEQFF	TGCGCCAGCAGCTTGGATAGCAGGGCTGGAAATGAGCAGTTCTTC
NA	TRBV7-3	TRBJ2-2	NA	CASSRDSPNTGELFF	TGTGCCAGCAGCCGGGACTCTCCGAACACCGGGGAGCTGTTTTTT
few	TRBV6-6	TRBJ1-2	TRBD1	CASSYSGQSDEGYTF	TGTGCCAGCAGTTACTCGGGACAGTCAGACGAGGGCTACACCTTC
NA	TRBV5-1	TRBJ2-2	TRBD1	CASSGTGEAGELFF	TGCGCCAGCTCCGGGACAGGGGAAGCCGGGGAGCTGTTTTTT
NA	TRBV9	TRBJ1-2	NA	CASSGPNRDGPGYTF	TGTGCCAGCAGCGGACCAAACAGGGACGGTCCAGGCTACACCTTC